These 10 T cell receptor beta chains were sequenced from one sample in a study of breast tumors, draining lymph nodes, adjacent tissues. TCRdb re-derived calls from the multiplex PCR reads in MiXCR, one entry per CDR3 protein. Found here are 75,000 to 100,000 distinct CDR3 sequences, approximately 19% of them singletons; the top ten hold 2% to 2.5%. The lymph nodes were axillary draining lymph nodes from breast cancer patients. The sequencing input was axillary lymph node tissue. The receptors here all came from a female donor with breast cancer. Some clones in this sample may be carry-over from other donors' samples.

This clonotype appeared many times. This chain uses TRBV20-1 with TRBJ1-6, with 7 positions matching TRBD1. Germline V gene sequence: CDR1 DFQATT, CDR2 SNEGSKA (reference sequence). The CDR3 is 14 residues long. V was pared by 6 bases and J by 3 bases, with 5 bases of the junction left unmatched. The CDR3 loop reads CSAPDRVYNSPLHF. The DNA of the CDR3 is TGCAGTGCCCCAGACAGGGTCTATAATTCACCCCTCCACTTT.

Many counts were recorded for this clonotype. This chain connects TRBV7-8 to TRBJ2-7; 14 nucleotides align to TRBD2. The CDR3 is made up of 17 amino acids. The germline CDR1 and CDR2 sequences are SGHVS and FQNEAQ. V shed 2 bases, J shed 4 bases, and the junction held 7 bases outside the gene matches. The CDR3 region is CASSLFVTSGRGYEQYF. The DNA of the CDR3 is TGTGCCAGCAGCTTATTCGTGACTAGCGGGAGGGGATACGAGCAGTACTTC.

This clonotype occurred a few times. This is likely a read error, given that the CDR3 carries no conserved phenylalanine or tryptophan at its end. The DNA is omitted, as the CDR3 cannot be located on it reliably, and the CDR3 follows TCRdb's listing. This chain joins TRBV6-5 and TRBJ2-2; the table's TRBD2 call for D was not verified on the DNA. The germline V gene encodes CDR1 MNHEY and CDR2 SVGAGI. The CDR3 is 12 amino acids long, termini counted. This chain's CDR3 is CASSSGRGRVEP.

This clonotype was seen many times. This rearrangement joins TRBV5-1 to TRBJ2-1; a weak D match, TRBD1 (6 bases). Trimming shortened V by 2 bases and J by 7 bases, and 19 bases separated the two germline ends. The length of the CDR3 is 16 residues. Looked up from germline, CDR1 is SGHRS and CDR2 is YFSETQ. The CDR3 spells CASSFQTGLIINEQFF. The CDR3 DNA reads as TGCGCCAGCAGCTTTCAAACAGGGTTAATTATTAATGAGCAGTTCTTC.

There are a few counts of this clonotype. The chain is built from TRBV28 and TRBJ1-4; 7 bases are a match to TRBD1. CDR3 size: 13 residues. Germline V lookup: CDR1 MDHEN, CDR2 SYDVKM. V shed 4 bases and J 8 bases; nucleotides not matched to a gene: 4. The CDR3 sequence is CASSWMTGEKLFF. The CDR3 nucleotides read TGTGCCAGCAGTTGGATGACAGGGGAAAAACTGTTTTTT.

This clonotype occurred a few times. The rearrangement joins TRBV27 to TRBJ1-6; possibly TRBD1 for D (5 bases). Trimming took off 3 bases at V and 9 bases at J, with 18 bases between the two ends. This CDR3 has 16 residues. Germline V CDR1 and CDR2: MNHEY, SMNVEV (reference sequence). CDR3 loop: CASSLGRERFSSPLHF. CDR3 in DNA: TGTGCCAGCAGTTTGGGCAGGGAAAGGTTTAGTTCACCCCTCCACTTT.

There are many counts of this clonotype. The chain employs TRBV4-3 and TRBJ2-2; 11 positions agree with TRBD2. The CDR3 runs 16 residues. The V and J ends lost 1 base and 5 bases, in that order; junction bases with no gene match: 3. The germline gives CDR1 LGHNA, CDR2 YSLEER. The CDR3 reads CASSQALAGGTGELFF. The CDR3 nucleotides are TGCGCCAGCAGCCAAGCTCTAGCGGGGGGAACCGGGGAGCTGTTTTTT.

In this sample, this clonotype turned up once. CDR3 loop: CSASQTGNSPLHF. In DNA, the CDR3 is TGCAGTGCTAGCCAGACAGGGAATTCACCCCTCCACTTT. V usage is TRBV20-1 and J usage is TRBJ1-6, with 7 nucleotides matching TRBD1. The CDR3 runs 13 residues. Germline trimming cut 3 bases from V and 7 bases from J; bases unmatched to any gene: 3. Germline V gene sequence: CDR1 DFQATT, CDR2 SNEGSKA (reference sequence).

This clonotype was counted at least ten times. J is TRBJ2-3 and V is TRBV7-2; perhaps TRBD2 as D (6 bases). The V end was cut by 3 bases, the J end by 8 bases, with 12 bases between. The CDR3 loop spans 13 amino acids. Germline values: CDR1 SGHTA, CDR2 FQGNSA. DNA for the CDR3: TGTGCCAGCAGCTTGGGACCCGGGGGTACGCAGTATTTT. Translated: CASSLGPGGTQYF.

This clonotype was counted many times. V usage is TRBV20-1 and J usage is TRBJ2-1, with TRBD2 identical over 14 bases. V lost 6 bases and J lost 7; bases outside the gene matches: 14. Per the germline V gene, CDR1 is DFQATT and CDR2 is SNEGSKA (reference sequence). This CDR3 is built from 17 residues. CDR3 in DNA: TGCAGTGCGCGGGACACCGGGACTAGCGGGAGTTGGAATGAGCAGTTCTTC. It translates to CSARDTGTSGSWNEQFF.